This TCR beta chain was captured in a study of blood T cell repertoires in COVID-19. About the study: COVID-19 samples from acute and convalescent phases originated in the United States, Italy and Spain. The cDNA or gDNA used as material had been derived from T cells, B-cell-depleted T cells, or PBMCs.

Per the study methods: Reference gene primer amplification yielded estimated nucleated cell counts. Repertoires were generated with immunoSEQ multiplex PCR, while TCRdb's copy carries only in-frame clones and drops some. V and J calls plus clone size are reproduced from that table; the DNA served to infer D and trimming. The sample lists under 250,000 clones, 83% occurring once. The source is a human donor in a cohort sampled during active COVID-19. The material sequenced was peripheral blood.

Written as DNA, the CDR3 is TGTGCCTGGAACCTACAGGGGGCGAGCACTGAAGCTTTCTTT. Translated: CAWNLQGASTEAFF. The chain uses TRBV30 and TRBJ1-1; 9 nucleotides align to TRBD1. The V segment lost 4 bases and the J segment 4 bases; nucleotides outside the gene matches: 7. This CDR3 spans 14 amino acids. CDR1 is GTSNPN and CDR2 is SVGIG in the germline V gene (reference sequence).